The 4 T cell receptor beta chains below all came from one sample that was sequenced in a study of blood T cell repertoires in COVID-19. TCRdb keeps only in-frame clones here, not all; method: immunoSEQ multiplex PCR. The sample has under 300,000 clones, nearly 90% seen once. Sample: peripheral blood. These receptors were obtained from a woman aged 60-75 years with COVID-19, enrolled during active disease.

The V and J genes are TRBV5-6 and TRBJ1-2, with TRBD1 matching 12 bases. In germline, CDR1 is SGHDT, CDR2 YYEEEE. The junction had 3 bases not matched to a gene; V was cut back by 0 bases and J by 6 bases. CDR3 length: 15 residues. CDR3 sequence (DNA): TGTGCCAGCAGCTTGGTAGGGACAGGGGGCGATGGCTACACCTTC. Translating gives CASSLVGTGGDGYTF.

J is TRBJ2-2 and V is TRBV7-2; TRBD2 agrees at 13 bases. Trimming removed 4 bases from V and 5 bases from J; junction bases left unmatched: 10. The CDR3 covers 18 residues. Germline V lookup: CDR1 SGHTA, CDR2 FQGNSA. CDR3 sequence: CASSSHPLAGGKTGELFF. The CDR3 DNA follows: TGTGCCAGCAGCTCTCATCCACTAGCGGGGGGGAAGACCGGGGAGCTGTTTTTT. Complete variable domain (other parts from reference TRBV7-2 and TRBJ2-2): GAGVSQSPSNKVTEKGKDVELRCDPISGHTALYWYRQSLGQGLEFLIYFQGNSAPDKSGLPSDRFSAERTGGSVSTLTIQRTQQEDSAVYLCASSSHPLAGGKTGELFFGEGSRLTVL.

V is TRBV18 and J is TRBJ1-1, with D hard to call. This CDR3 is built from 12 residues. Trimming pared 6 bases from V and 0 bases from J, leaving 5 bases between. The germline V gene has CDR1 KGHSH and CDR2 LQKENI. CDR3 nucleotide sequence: TGTGCCAGCTCCGAGGTGAACACTGAAGCTTTCTTT. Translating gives CASSEVNTEAFF. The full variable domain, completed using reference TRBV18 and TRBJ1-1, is NAGVMQNPRHLVRRRGQEARLRCSPMKGHSHVYWYRQLPEEGLKFMVYLQKENIIDESGMPKERFSAEFPKEGPSILRIQQVVRGDSAAYFCASSEVNTEAFFGQGTRLTVV.

CDR3 region: CASSSSRSGGYTF. The CDR3, as DNA: TGTGCCAGCTCATCCTCAAGGTCGGGTGGCTACACCTTC. The chain couples TRBV18 to TRBJ1-2; D remains unclear. CDR1 KGHSH and CDR2 LQKENI come from the germline V gene. V was shortened by 5 bases and J by 7 bases, with 14 bases between the two germline ends. This CDR3 spans 13 amino acids.